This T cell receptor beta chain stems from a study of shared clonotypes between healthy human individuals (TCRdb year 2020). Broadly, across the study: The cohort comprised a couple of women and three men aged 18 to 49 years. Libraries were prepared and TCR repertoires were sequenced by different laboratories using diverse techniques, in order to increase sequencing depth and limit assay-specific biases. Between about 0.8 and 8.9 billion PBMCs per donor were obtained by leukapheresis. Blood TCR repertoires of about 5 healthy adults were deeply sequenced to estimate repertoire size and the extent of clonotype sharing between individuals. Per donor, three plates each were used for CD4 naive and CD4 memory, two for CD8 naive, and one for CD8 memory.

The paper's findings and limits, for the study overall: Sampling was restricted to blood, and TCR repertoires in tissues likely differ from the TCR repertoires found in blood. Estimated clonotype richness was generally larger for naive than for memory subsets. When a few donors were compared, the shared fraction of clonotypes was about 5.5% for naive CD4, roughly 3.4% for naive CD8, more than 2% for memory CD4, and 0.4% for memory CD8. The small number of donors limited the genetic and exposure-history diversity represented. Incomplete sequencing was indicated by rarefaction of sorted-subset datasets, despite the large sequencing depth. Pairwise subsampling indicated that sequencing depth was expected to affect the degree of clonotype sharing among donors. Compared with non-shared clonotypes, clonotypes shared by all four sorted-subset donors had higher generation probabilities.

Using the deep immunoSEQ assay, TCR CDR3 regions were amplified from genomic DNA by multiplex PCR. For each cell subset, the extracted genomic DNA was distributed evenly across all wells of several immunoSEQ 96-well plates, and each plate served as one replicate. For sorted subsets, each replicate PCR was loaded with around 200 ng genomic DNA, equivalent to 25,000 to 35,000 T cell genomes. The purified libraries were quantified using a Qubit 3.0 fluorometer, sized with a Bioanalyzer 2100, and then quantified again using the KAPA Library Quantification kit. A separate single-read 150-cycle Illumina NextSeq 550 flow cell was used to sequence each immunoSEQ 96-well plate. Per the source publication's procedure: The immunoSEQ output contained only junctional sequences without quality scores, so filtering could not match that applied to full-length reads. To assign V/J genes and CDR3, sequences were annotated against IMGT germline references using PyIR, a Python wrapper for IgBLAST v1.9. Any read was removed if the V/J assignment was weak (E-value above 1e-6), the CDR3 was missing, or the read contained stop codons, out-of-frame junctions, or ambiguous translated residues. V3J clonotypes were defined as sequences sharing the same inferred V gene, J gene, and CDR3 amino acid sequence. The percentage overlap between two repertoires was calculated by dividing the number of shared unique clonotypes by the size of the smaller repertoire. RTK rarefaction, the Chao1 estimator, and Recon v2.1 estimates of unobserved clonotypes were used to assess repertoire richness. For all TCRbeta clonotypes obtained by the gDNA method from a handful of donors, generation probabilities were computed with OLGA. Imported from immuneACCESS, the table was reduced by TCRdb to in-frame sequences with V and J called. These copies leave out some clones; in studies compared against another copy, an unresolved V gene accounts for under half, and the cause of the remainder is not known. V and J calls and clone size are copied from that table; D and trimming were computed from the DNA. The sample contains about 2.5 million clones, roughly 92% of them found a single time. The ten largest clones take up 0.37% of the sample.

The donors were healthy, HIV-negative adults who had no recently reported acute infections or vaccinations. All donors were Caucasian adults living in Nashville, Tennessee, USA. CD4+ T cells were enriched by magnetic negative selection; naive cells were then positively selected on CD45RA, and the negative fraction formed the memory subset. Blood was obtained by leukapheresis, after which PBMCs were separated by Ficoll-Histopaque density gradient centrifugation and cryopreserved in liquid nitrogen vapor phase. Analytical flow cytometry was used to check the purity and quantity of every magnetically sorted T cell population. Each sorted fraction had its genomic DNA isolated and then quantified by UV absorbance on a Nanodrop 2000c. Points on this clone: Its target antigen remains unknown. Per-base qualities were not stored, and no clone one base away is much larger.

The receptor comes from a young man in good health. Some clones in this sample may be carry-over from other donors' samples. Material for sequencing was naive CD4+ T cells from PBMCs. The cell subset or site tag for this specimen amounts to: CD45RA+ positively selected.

The DNA reads TGTGCCAGCAGCCCGGCGTACGGGGGCATCTATGGCTACACCTTC. Translated, it reads CASSPAYGGIYGYTF. The V and J segments used are TRBV6-5 and TRBJ1-2, with a tentative D gene TRBD1 over 6 matching bases. Per the germline V gene, MNHEY is the CDR1 and SVGAGI is the CDR2. Spanning cysteine to phenylalanine, the CDR3 consists of 15 amino acids. Only the CDR3 DNA is retained, 45 bases long and in frame from the first base. Trimming at the junction amounts to 6 bases on V and 4 bases on J, and the germline ends lie 18 bases apart.